This T cell receptor beta chain was found in a study of beta chain features in type 1 diabetes. CDR3 length: 13 residues. Trimming removed 4 bases from V and 3 bases from J; junction bases left unmatched: 6. Germline V gene lookup returns CDR1 GTSNPN and CDR2 SVGIG (reference sequence). The table lists this clone with a few counts. Antigen: not known. The whole isolated RNA underwent reverse transcription, so sequencing captured expressed TCRB transcripts. The table came from immunoSEQ multiplex PCR; TCRdb's copy has only in-frame clones and leaves some out. The sample has roughly 150,000 clones, 7.5% to 9.5% seen once. Study findings and constraints: Researchers reported that naive, central memory and Treg TCRB repertoires appeared more similar in patients than in healthy donors. Moderate yet significant TCRB CDR3 shortening was seen in Type 1 diabetes patients in all four CD4+ subsets.

The TCR was taken from a woman aged 18-29 years with type 1 diabetes. The V gene is TRBV30, the J gene TRBJ2-7; TRBD1 agrees at 7 bases. The sequencing input was central memory CD4+ T cells from blood. The CDR3 loop is CAWNPGQHYEQYF. The CDR3 DNA reads TGTGCCTGGAACCCGGGACAGCACTACGAGCAGTACTTC.